Each of the 2 T cell receptor beta chains below was sequenced from the same sample in a study of blood T cells in healthy people across ages. A second roughly 6 to 11 cycle PCR used barcoded and J-beta primers. MiXCR, applied by TCRdb to the 5' RACE reads, yields one record per CDR3 protein. The repertoire includes over a million distinct CDR3 sequences, about 45% of them detected once, and approximately 4.1% sits in the top ten. Sequencing was performed on blood. These receptors originate from a woman under 30 in good health.

This clonotype has just a few counts. The rearrangement links TRBV11-2 to TRBJ1-2; 8 positions match TRBD1. The J segment lost 7 bases and the V segment lost 0 bases, leaving 4 bases of the junction unmatched. CDR3 length equals 14 residues. CDR1 and CDR2 (germline): SGHAT, FQNNGV. Here the CDR3 DNA reads TGTGCCAGCAGCTTAGAGAGACAGGGGTTTGGCTACACCTTC. Amino acid sequence: CASSLERQGFGYTF.

This chain links TRBV9 with TRBJ2-1, with D perhaps being TRBD1 or TRBD2 (5 bases each). Trimming pared 0 bases from V and 10 bases from J, leaving 14 bases between. CDR3 length: 14 amino acids. CDR1 is SGDLS and CDR2 is YYNGEE in the germline V gene. The CDR3 DNA is TGTGCCAGCAGCGTAGTCGGGGCCTCTAGCGAGCAGTTCTTC. Encoded protein: CASSVVGASSEQFF.